The 15 T cell receptor beta chains below come from one sample, sequenced in a study of T cell responses to AZD1222 COVID-19 vaccine. Some clones are missing from TCRdb's copy, which holds only in-frame ones; the method was immunoSEQ multiplex PCR. The sample gives about 100,000 clones, around nine tenths of which show up once; approximately 15% is in the top ten. Sequenced material: peripheral blood, taken on day 0 of AZD1222 vaccination. Source of these receptors: an adult in good health.

This chain connects TRBV4-1 to TRBJ1-4, with TRBD1 matching over 8 bases. The J segment lost 0 bases and the V segment lost 0 bases, leaving 6 bases of the junction unmatched. The germline V gene has CDR1 MGHRA and CDR2 YSYEKL. This CDR3 comprises 18 residues. For the CDR3, the DNA is TGCGCCAGCAGCCAAGACACCGCAGGGGGCACAACTAATGAAAAACTGTTTTTT. It specifies CASSQDTAGGTTNEKLFF.

The V and J genes are TRBV6-5 and TRBJ2-7; D possibly corresponds to TRBD1 (6 bases). The V gene lost 2 bases and the J gene lost 0 bases, with 8 bases spanning the gap. The CDR3 consists of 14 residues. Germline CDR1 and CDR2: MNHEY and SVGAGI. CDR3 loop: CASSYPDSSYEQYF. The CDR3 nucleotides read TGTGCCAGCAGTTACCCGGACAGCTCCTACGAGCAGTACTTC.

A single count supports this clone. The junction shows a germline mismatch at one end, possibly a read error. This chain joins TRBV6-5 and TRBJ2-1, with 9 positions matching TRBD2. CDR3 length: 12 residues. From germline, CDR1 is MNHEY and CDR2 SVGAGI. The CDR3 loop reads CASRGSGGFHVF. In DNA, the CDR3 is TGTGCCAGCAGGGGTAGCGGGGGATTTCATGTCTTC.

The rearrangement links TRBV7-9 to TRBJ2-2; tentative D call: TRBD2 (6 bases). The CDR3 consists of 14 residues. The germline gives CDR1 SEHNR, CDR2 FQNEAQ (reference sequence). V lost 5 bases, J lost 7 bases, and 14 bases lay in between. DNA for the CDR3: TGTGCCAGCAGCCAAGCACGGGAGAACGGGGAGCTGTTTTTT. Its translation: CASSQARENGELFF.

The chain has TRBV5-1 and TRBJ2-2; 8 bases match TRBD2. V lost 3 bases, J lost 4 bases, and 11 bases stayed unmatched. This CDR3 contains 17 residues. CDR1 and CDR2 (germline): SGHRS, YFSETQ. The CDR3 loop is CASSSSPAGDFTGELFF. As DNA, the CDR3 is TGCGCCAGCAGCTCGAGCCCAGCGGGGGACTTCACCGGGGAGCTGTTTTTT.

This clone showed up just once. V is TRBV7-3 and J is TRBJ1-6, with a tentative D call TRBD1 (5 bases). CDR1 is SGHTA, CDR2 FQGTGA, per germline. Deletions cut 0 bases from V and 5 bases from J, with 8 bases between. The CDR3 runs to 15 residues. The chain's CDR3 is CASSLTGTNNSPLHF. The CDR3 nucleotides read TGTGCCAGCAGCTTAACAGGGACTAATAATTCACCCCTCCACTTT.

The chain links TRBV18 to TRBJ2-5; 16 bases fit TRBD2. J gave up 5 bases and V 6 bases, and 9 bases lay outside the gene matches. Germline V gene sequence: CDR1 KGHSH, CDR2 LQKENI. This CDR3 contains 17 residues. In nucleotides, the CDR3 is TGTGCCAGCTCCCCGGGGACTAGCGGGGGGGCGGGGGAGACCCAGTACTTC. The encoded protein is CASSPGTSGGAGETQYF.

J is TRBJ2-1 and V is TRBV27, with D perhaps matching TRBD1 or TRBD2 (6 bases each). The CDR3 loop spans 16 amino acids. Trimming removed 2 bases at V and 4 bases at J, with 15 bases between. Germline V CDR1 and CDR2: MNHEY, SMNVEV (reference sequence). The CDR3 loop reads CASSLTGRTEYNEQFF. As DNA, the CDR3 is TGTGCCAGCAGTTTAACAGGGAGGACCGAGTACAATGAGCAGTTCTTC.

The V gene is TRBV29-1, the J gene TRBJ2-3; TRBD2 matches 12 bases. The germline V gene has CDR1 SQVTM and CDR2 ANQGSEA. V lost 7 bases and J lost 4; bases outside the gene matches: 6. CDR3 size: 14 residues. For the CDR3, the DNA is TGCAGCGGCGGACTAGCGGGGCACGCAGATACGCAGTATTTT. It translates to CSGGLAGHADTQYF.

The chain couples TRBV4-1 to TRBJ2-7; perhaps TRBD2 as D (5 bases). Looked up from germline, CDR1 is MGHRA and CDR2 is YSYEKL. V lost 1 base and J lost 10, with 17 bases in between. The CDR3 sequence is 14 residues long. The CDR3 DNA reads TGCGCCAGCAGCCAAGTTCAGTCCTCTCCTAGCCAGTACTTC. Protein sequence: CASSQVQSSPSQYF.

This rearrangement joins TRBV2 to TRBJ1-2; D remains unclear. The CDR3 extends over 11 amino acids. Per the germline V gene, CDR1 is SNHLY and CDR2 is FYNNEI. The ends were cut back, 8 bases at V and 8 bases at J, with 12 bases in the middle. DNA for the CDR3: TGTGCCAGCGGGTCGGACGGGGGCTACACCTTC. The encoded protein is CASGSDGGYTF.

The CDR3 coding sequence is TGCGCCAGCAGCCAAGATCTCCTAGCGGGAGACCTCTCCTACGAGCAGTACTTC. Its protein is CASSQDLLAGDLSYEQYF. This chain uses TRBV4-3 with TRBJ2-7; 10 nucleotides match TRBD2. Germline CDR1 and CDR2: LGHNA and YSLEER. The CDR3 runs 18 residues. V lost 0 bases to trimming and J lost 0 bases; unmatched junction nucleotides: 8.

This chain connects TRBV7-9 to TRBJ1-4, with D possibly TRBD1 on 5 matching bases. Per the germline V gene, CDR1 is SEHNR and CDR2 is FQNEAQ (reference sequence). With 5 bases removed from V and 1 base from J, the gap between germline ends came to 17 bases. The CDR3 contains 17 residues. This chain's CDR3 is CASSSMRGEGTNEKLFF. CDR3 DNA: TGTGCCAGCAGCAGCATGAGGGGCGAAGGAACTAATGAAAAACTGTTTTTT.

The chain has TRBV19 and TRBJ2-7; maybe TRBD1 (5 bases). Per the germline V gene, CDR1 is LNHDA and CDR2 is SQIVND (reference sequence). Trimming left V 3 bases short and J 4 bases short, with 10 bases between. CDR3 size: 13 residues. The CDR3 DNA reads TGTGCCAGTAGTATCGGCCAGGGATACGAGCAGTACTTC. Amino acid sequence: CASSIGQGYEQYF.

This chain links TRBV2 with TRBJ1-2, with TRBD1 as a possible D gene (6 bases). This CDR3 is 11 amino acids long. The ends were cut back, 8 bases at V and 3 bases at J, with 7 bases in the middle. Germline V lookup: CDR1 SNHLY, CDR2 FYNNEI. The CDR3 bases are TGTGCCAGCGGACAGTACTATGGCTACACCTTC. This gives the protein CASGQYYGYTF.